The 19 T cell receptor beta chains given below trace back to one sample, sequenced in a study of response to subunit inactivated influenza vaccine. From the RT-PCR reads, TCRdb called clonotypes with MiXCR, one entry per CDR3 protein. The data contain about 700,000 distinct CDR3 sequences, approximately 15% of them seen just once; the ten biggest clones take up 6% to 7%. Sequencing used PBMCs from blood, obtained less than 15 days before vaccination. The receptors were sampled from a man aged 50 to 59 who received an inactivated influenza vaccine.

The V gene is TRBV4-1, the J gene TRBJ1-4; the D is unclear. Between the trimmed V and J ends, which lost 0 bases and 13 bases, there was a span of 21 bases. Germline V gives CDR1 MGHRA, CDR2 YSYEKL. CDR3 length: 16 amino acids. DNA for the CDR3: TGCGCCAGCAGCCAAGAGAGAACAGACCTCTCGGAGAGACTGTTTTTT. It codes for CASSQERTDLSERLFF.

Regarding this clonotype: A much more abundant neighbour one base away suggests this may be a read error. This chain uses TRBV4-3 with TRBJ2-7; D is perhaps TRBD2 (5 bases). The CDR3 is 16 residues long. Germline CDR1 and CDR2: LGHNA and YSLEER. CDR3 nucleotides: TGCACCAGCAGCCAAGATTTTCCCGGAGGAGTCTACGAGCAGTACTTC. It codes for CTSSQDFPGGVYEQYF.

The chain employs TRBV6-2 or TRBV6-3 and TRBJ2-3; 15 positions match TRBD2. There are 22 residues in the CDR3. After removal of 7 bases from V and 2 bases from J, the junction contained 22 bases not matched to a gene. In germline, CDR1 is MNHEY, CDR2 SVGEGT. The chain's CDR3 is CASTLRAYRRTSGRANTDTQYF. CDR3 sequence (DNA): TGTGCCAGCACCCTAAGGGCTTACAGGAGGACTAGCGGGAGGGCCAACACAGATACGCAGTATTTT.

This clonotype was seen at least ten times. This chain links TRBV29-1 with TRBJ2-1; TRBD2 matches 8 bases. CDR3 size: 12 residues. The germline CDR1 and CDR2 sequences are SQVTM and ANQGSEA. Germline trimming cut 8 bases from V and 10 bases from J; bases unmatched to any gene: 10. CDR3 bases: TGCAGCCGTCCGGGGGGGCAGGGGGAGCAGTTCTTC. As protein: CSRPGGQGEQFF.

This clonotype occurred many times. The CDR3 DNA sequence: TGTGCCAGCAGCCAAAGACTAGCGGGGGGGTCTGGGGCCAACGTCCTGACTTTC. It specifies CASSQRLAGGSGANVLTF. The chain is built from TRBV3-1 and TRBJ2-6, with 14 bases aligning to TRBD2. In germline, CDR1 is LGHDT, CDR2 YNNKEL (reference sequence). There are 18 residues in the CDR3. V was pared by 2 bases and J by 1 base, with 1 base of the junction left unmatched.

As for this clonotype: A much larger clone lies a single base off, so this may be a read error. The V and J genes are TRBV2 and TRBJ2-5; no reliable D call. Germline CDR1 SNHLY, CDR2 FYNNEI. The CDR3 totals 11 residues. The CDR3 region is CARSETETQYF. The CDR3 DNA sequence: TGTGCCAGGAGTGAAACGGAGACCCAGTACTTC. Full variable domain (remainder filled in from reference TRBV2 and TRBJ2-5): EPEVTQTPSHQVTQMGQEVILRCVPISNHLYFYWYRQILGQKVEFLVSFYNNEISEKSEIFDDQFSVERPDGSNFTLKIRSTKLEDSAMYFCARSETETQYFGPGTRLLVL.

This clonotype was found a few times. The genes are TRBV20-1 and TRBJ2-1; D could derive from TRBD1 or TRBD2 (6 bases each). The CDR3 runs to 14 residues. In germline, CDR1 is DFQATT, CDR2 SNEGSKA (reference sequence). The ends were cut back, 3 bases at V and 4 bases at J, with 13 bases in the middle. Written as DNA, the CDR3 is TGCAGTGCTAGTTGGGGGGCAGGGTACAATGAGCAGTTCTTC. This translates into CSASWGAGYNEQFF.

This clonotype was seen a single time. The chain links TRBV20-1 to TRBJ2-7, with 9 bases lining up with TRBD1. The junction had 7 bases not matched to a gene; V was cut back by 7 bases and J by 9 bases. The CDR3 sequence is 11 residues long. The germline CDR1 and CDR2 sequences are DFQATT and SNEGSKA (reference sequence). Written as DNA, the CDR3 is TGCAGTGGCTGGGACAGGGTGCGGCAGTACTTC. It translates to CSGWDRVRQYF.

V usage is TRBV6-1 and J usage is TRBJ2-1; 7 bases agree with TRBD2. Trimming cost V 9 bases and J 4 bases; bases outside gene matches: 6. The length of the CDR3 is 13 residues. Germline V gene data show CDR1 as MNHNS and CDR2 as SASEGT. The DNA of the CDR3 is TGTGCCAGTTCGGGACTAACTTACAATGAGCAGTTCTTC. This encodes CASSGLTYNEQFF.

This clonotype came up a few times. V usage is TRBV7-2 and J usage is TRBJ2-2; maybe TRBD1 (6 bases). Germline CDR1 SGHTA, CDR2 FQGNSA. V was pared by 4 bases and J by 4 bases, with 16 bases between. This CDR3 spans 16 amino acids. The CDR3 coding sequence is TGTGCCAGCAGCTCGACGTTCGGACAGACCACCGGGGAGCTGTTTTTT. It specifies CASSSTFGQTTGELFF.

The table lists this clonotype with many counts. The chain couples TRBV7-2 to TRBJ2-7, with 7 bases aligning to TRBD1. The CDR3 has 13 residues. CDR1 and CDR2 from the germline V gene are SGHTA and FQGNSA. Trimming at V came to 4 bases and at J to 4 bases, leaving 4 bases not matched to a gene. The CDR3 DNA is TGTGCCAGCAGCTCCGGACAGGTTTACGAGCAGTACTTC. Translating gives CASSSGQVYEQYF.

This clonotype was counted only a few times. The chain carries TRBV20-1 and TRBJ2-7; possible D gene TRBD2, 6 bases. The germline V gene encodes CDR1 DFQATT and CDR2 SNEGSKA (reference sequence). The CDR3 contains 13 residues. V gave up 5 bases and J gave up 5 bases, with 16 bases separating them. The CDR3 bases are TGCAGTGCTGTAGCGGCCAATTCCAACGAGCAGTACTTC. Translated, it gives CSAVAANSNEQYF.

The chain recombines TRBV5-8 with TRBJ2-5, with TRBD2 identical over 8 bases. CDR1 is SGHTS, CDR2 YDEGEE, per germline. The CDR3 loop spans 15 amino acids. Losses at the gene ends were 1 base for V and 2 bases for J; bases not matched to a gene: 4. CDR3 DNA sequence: TGTGCCAGCAGCTTGTGGCCTAGCGGGCAAGAGACCCAGTACTTC. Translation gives CASSLWPSGQETQYF.

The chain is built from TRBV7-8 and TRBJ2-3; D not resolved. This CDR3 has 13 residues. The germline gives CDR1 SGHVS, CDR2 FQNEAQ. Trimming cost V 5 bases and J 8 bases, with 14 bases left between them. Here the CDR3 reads CASSTAGPGTQYF. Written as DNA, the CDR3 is TGTGCCAGCAGCACGGCAGGTCCGGGTACGCAGTATTTT.

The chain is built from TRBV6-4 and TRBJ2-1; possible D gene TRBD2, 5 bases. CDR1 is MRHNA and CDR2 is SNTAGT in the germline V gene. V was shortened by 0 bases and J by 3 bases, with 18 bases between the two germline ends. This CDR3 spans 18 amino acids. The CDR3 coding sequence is TGTGCCAGCAGTGACTCACCCACAGTCCGGGGTGACTACAATGAGCAGTTCTTC. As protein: CASSDSPTVRGDYNEQFF.

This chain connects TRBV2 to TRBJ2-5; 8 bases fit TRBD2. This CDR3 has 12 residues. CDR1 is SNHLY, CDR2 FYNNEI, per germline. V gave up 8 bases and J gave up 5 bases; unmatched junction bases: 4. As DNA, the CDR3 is TGTGCCAGCGCGACGGGGGGGGAGACCCAGTACTTC. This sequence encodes CASATGGETQYF.

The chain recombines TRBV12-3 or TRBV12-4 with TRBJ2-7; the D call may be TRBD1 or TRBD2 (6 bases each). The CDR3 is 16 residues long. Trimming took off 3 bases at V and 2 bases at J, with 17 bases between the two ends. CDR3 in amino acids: CASSFRGLPSTYEQYF. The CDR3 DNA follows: TGTGCCAGCAGTTTCCGGGGGCTCCCTTCCACCTACGAGCAGTACTTC.

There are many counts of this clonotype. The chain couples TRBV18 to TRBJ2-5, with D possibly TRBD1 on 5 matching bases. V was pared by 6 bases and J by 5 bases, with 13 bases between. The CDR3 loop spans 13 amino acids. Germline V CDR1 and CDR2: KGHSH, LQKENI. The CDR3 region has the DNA TGTGCCAGCTCCCCTTGGGGCTTCGAGACCCAGTACTTC. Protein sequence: CASSPWGFETQYF. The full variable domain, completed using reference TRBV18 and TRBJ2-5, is NAGVMQNPRHLVRRRGQEARLRCSPMKGHSHVYWYRQLPEEGLKFMVYLQKENIIDESGMPKERFSAEFPKEGPSILRIQQVVRGDSAAYFCASSPWGFETQYFGPGTRLLVL.

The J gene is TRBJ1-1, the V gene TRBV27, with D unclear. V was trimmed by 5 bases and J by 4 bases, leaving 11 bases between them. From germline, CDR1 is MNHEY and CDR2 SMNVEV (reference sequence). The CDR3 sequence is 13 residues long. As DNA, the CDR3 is TGTGCCAGCAGTGACCCCTTTCGCACTGAAGCTTTCTTT. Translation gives CASSDPFRTEAFF.